Listed here are 26 T cell receptor beta chains from one sample, sequenced in a study of graft-versus-host responses after intestinal transplantation. Researchers placed about 200,000 CFSE-labeled responder cells in culture with about 200,000 irradiated, violet-dye-labeled stimulator cells. Produced via immunoSEQ multiplex PCR; TCRdb's table is partial and in-frame only. Of approximately 15,000 clones listed, about 35% are singletons. Here the sequenced sample was alloreactive CD8+ T cells from a mixed lymphocyte reaction culture, taken before intestinal transplant. Subset given: CFSE-low proliferating T cells sorted from approximately six-day pre-transplant mixed lymphocyte reaction (GvH or HvG direction). Receptors originate from a human patient who received an intestinal transplant.

This clone turned up a few times. The V gene is TRBV7-7, the J gene TRBJ2-7; 10 positions agree with TRBD2. Germline assignment: CDR1 SSHAT and CDR2 FNYEAQ (reference sequence). The length of the CDR3 is 14 residues. The junction had 3 bases not matched to a gene; V was cut back by 2 bases and J by 5 bases. The CDR3 here is CASSLKLAGNEQYF. The CDR3 DNA reads as TGTGCCAGCAGCTTAAAACTAGCGGGGAACGAGCAGTACTTC.

This clone was seen a handful of times. The CDR3 sequence is CASSLKGQGISTYEQYF. The DNA of the CDR3 is TGTGCCAGCAGCTTAAAGGGACAGGGGATCTCAACCTACGAGCAGTACTTC. The V gene is TRBV7-3, the J gene TRBJ2-7; 10 bases are shared with TRBD1. The CDR3 extends over 17 amino acids. The V segment lost 1 base and the J segment 2 bases; nucleotides outside the gene matches: 8. CDR1 and CDR2 from the germline V gene are SGHTA and FQGTGA.

This clone was counted a few times. The rearrangement uses TRBV4-1 and TRBJ1-6; D remains ambiguous. The V end lost 1 base, the J end lost 7 bases, and 11 bases lay between the germline ends. Germline V gene sequence: CDR1 MGHRA, CDR2 YSYEKL. CDR3 length: 15 residues. The CDR3 loop is CASSQGVMGNSPLHF. The CDR3 DNA reads TGCGCCAGCAGCCAAGGGGTGATGGGCAATTCACCCCTCCACTTT.

The chain uses TRBV7-9 and TRBJ1-3, with D possibly being TRBD1 (6 bases). The CDR3 runs to 16 residues. The germline V gene encodes CDR1 SEHNR and CDR2 FQNEAQ (reference sequence). V lost 4 bases to trimming and J lost 4 bases, with 17 bases between them. CDR3 sequence: CASSSDGGLSGNTIYF. CDR3 nucleotide sequence: TGTGCCAGCAGCTCCGACGGGGGGCTTTCGGGAAACACCATATATTTT.

The chain uses TRBV7-9 and TRBJ2-1, with D tentatively TRBD2 (5 bases). Germline CDR1 reads SEHNR; CDR2 reads FQNEAQ (reference sequence). V dropped 2 bases and J dropped 0 bases, with 8 bases sitting between them. This CDR3 contains 15 residues. The CDR3 loop is CASSLPSYSYNEQFF. DNA for the CDR3: TGTGCCAGCAGCTTACCTAGCTACTCCTACAATGAGCAGTTCTTC.

The genes are TRBV9 and TRBJ1-1; D is perhaps TRBD1 (6 bases). Germline V gene sequence: CDR1 SGDLS, CDR2 YYNGEE. The CDR3 sequence is 16 residues long. V was trimmed by 4 bases and J by 1 base, leaving 17 bases between them. The CDR3 reads CASSRGTQGPNTEAFF. CDR3 nucleotides: TGTGCCAGCAGCCGGGGAACACAGGGCCCGAACACTGAAGCTTTCTTT.

V is TRBV30 and J is TRBJ1-1; D is uncertain. This CDR3 is 10 amino acids long. Trimming took 4 bases from V and 7 from J, leaving 7 bases between them. The germline V gene has CDR1 GTSNPN and CDR2 SVGIG (reference sequence). The CDR3 DNA is TGTGCCTGGAACTCCGGTGAAGCTTTCTTT. Its translation: CAWNSGEAFF.

The V call is TRBV19, the J call TRBJ1-2, with D perhaps TRBD1 (6 bases). Trimming stripped 5 bases from V and 2 bases from J, with 27 bases between. CDR3 length: 19 residues. CDR1 and CDR2 from the germline V gene are LNHDA and SQIVND (reference sequence). The CDR3 spells CASSFPLGGLVLGNYGYTF. CDR3 DNA sequence: TGTGCCAGTAGTTTTCCCCTAGGGGGGTTGGTACTCGGGAACTATGGCTACACCTTC.

This chain links TRBV5-6 with TRBJ2-1; tentatively, D is TRBD1 or TRBD2 (6 bases each). Trimming took off 6 bases at V and 4 bases at J, with 29 bases between the two ends. This CDR3 has 19 residues. In germline, CDR1 is SGHDT, CDR2 YYEEEE. This CDR3 is CASTAGTSLGGPLYNEQFF. The CDR3 DNA reads TGTGCCAGCACCGCCGGGACATCCTTGGGGGGTCCTTTATACAATGAGCAGTTCTTC.

This chain uses TRBV5-6 with TRBJ1-1, with D uncertain. This CDR3 contains 13 residues. Germline lookup yields CDR1 SGHDT and CDR2 YYEEEE. V was trimmed by 1 base and J by 4 bases, leaving 8 bases between them. The CDR3 reads CASSLIGVTEAFF. DNA of the CDR3: TGTGCCAGCAGCTTGATAGGAGTCACTGAAGCTTTCTTT. Combining the CDR3 with reference TRBV5-6 and TRBJ1-1 gives the whole variable domain DAGVTQSPTHLIKTRGQQVTLRCSPKSGHDTVSWYQQALGQGPQFIFQYYEEEERQRGNFPDRFSGHQFPNYSSELNVNALLLGDSALYLCASSLIGVTEAFFGQGTRLTVV.

The chain links TRBV7-6 to TRBJ2-7; D is unclear. V dropped 3 bases and J dropped 1 base, with 13 bases sitting between them. The CDR3 covers 15 residues. Germline loops: CDR1 SGHVS, CDR2 FNYEAQ. The CDR3 DNA is TGTGCCAGCAGCTTTTATCCGGGCCCATCCTACGAGCAGTACTTC. Its protein product is CASSFYPGPSYEQYF. Full variable domain (outside the CDR3, taken from reference TRBV7-6 and TRBJ2-7): GAGVSQSPRYKVTKRGQDVALRCDPISGHVSLYWYRQALGQGPEFLTYFNYEAQQDKSGLPNDRFSAERPEGSISTLTIQRTEQRDSAMYRCASSFYPGPSYEQYFGPGTRLTVT.

This clone was seen a few times. This chain links TRBV27 with TRBJ2-5; D unresolved. V lost 3 bases and J lost 4, with 6 bases in between. The CDR3 is made up of 12 amino acids. The germline gives CDR1 MNHEY, CDR2 SMNVEV (reference sequence). CDR3 nucleotides: TGTGCCAGCAGTTTCGATGGAGAGACCCAGTACTTC. It encodes CASSFDGETQYF.

This clone was recorded a few times. This rearrangement joins TRBV4-1 to TRBJ2-7, with TRBD1 matching over 7 bases. J lost 2 bases, V lost 1 base, and 14 bases had no gene match. The CDR3 loop spans 18 amino acids. Germline V gives CDR1 MGHRA, CDR2 YSYEKL. CDR3 in amino acids: CASSQVAGPGTAAYEQYF. In DNA, the CDR3 is TGCGCCAGCAGCCAAGTCGCGGGCCCCGGGACAGCCGCCTACGAGCAGTACTTC.

V gene TRBV19 combines with J gene TRBJ2-7; tentative D call: TRBD1 (6 bases). This CDR3 region has 14 residues. V dropped 5 bases and J dropped 3 bases, with 14 bases sitting between them. The germline V gene encodes CDR1 LNHDA and CDR2 SQIVND (reference sequence). CDR3 residues: CASSAAGQLYEQYF. The CDR3 region has the DNA TGTGCCAGTAGTGCGGCAGGACAGCTCTACGAGCAGTACTTC.

This clone showed up just a few times. This chain joins TRBV9 and TRBJ2-1; perhaps TRBD2 as D (7 bases). The CDR3 length is 15 residues. CDR1 and CDR2 (germline): SGDLS, YYNGEE. Trimming pared 0 bases from V and 4 bases from J, leaving 11 bases between. The CDR3 nucleotides are TGTGCCAGCAGCGTAGGGAGCGGGACATACAATGAGCAGTTCTTC. This codes for CASSVGSGTYNEQFF. Full variable domain (rest looked up from reference TRBV9 and TRBJ2-1): DSGVTQTPKHLITATGQRVTLRCSPRSGDLSVYWYQQSLDQGLQFLIQYYNGEERAKGNILERFSAQQFPDLHSELNLSSLELGDSALYFCASSVGSGTYNEQFFGPGTRLTVL.

In its sample, this clone was seen a few times. This sequence joins TRBV10-2 and TRBJ2-2, with D possibly being TRBD1 (6 bases). The V gene's germline CDR1 is WSHSY and CDR2 SAAADI. The V gene lost 10 bases and the J gene lost 0 bases, with 21 bases spanning the gap. The length of the CDR3 is 17 residues. This CDR3 is CATNAPDRVSNTGELFF. As DNA, the CDR3 is TGCGCCACTAACGCCCCGGACAGAGTTTCGAACACCGGGGAGCTGTTTTTT.

A few counts support this clone. The chain recombines TRBV5-1 with TRBJ2-7; perhaps TRBD1 as D (5 bases). Germline loops: CDR1 SGHRS, CDR2 YFSETQ. V was trimmed by 0 bases and J by 3 bases, leaving 7 bases between them. The CDR3 has 13 amino acids. The CDR3 region is CASSLDRGYEQYF. The CDR3 DNA reads as TGCGCCAGCAGCTTGGATAGGGGCTACGAGCAGTACTTC.

The chain has TRBV4-3 and TRBJ2-7; D tentatively fits TRBD1 or TRBD2 (7 bases each). Trimming pared 2 bases from V and 3 bases from J, leaving 17 bases between. This CDR3 is built from 16 residues. The germline V gene has CDR1 LGHNA and CDR2 YSLEER. The CDR3: CASSQFPTGEGYEQYF. The CDR3 bases are TGCGCCAGCAGCCAATTCCCTACAGGGGAGGGCTACGAGCAGTACTTC.

CDR3 region: CASSFGDSGAFF. DNA of the CDR3: TGTGCCAGCAGCTTTGGGGACTCTGGGGCTTTCTTT. The chain uses TRBV7-9 and TRBJ1-1, with D perhaps TRBD1 (5 bases). Germline loops: CDR1 SEHNR, CDR2 FQNEAQ (reference sequence). Trimming left V 3 bases short and J 11 bases short, with 13 bases between. This CDR3 has 12 residues.

V and J are TRBV5-4 and TRBJ1-1, with a possible D match to TRBD1 (5 bases). There are 15 residues in the CDR3. The ends were cut back, 2 bases at V and 1 base at J, with 12 bases in the middle. In germline, CDR1 is SGHNT, CDR2 YYREEE (reference sequence). CDR3 in amino acids: CASSFAGASNTEAFF. The CDR3 DNA reads as TGTGCCAGCAGCTTTGCTGGGGCTTCGAACACTGAAGCTTTCTTT.

A few counts support this clone. This rearrangement joins TRBV27 to TRBJ2-5; possible D gene TRBD1, 6 bases. From germline, CDR1 is MNHEY and CDR2 SMNVEV (reference sequence). The CDR3 has 13 residues. Trimming stripped 5 bases from V and 5 bases from J, with 12 bases between. CDR3: CASSPRGTETQYF. CDR3 nucleotides: TGTGCCAGCAGTCCCAGGGGAACGGAGACCCAGTACTTC.

V and J are TRBV7-6 and TRBJ2-7; unclear D gene. The CDR3 is 16 amino acids. From germline, CDR1 is SGHVS and CDR2 FNYEAQ. Trimming stripped 5 bases from V and 4 bases from J, with 21 bases between. The CDR3 DNA follows: TGTGCCAGCAGCCCAATTGGGCTACAGATTCTTTACGAGCAGTACTTC. It specifies CASSPIGLQILYEQYF.

The rearrangement uses TRBV4-1 and TRBJ1-2, with D maybe TRBD1 (5 bases). The CDR3 is 15 amino acids. V was cut by 1 base and J by 6 bases, with 15 bases left in between. The germline V gene encodes CDR1 MGHRA and CDR2 YSYEKL. CDR3 in amino acids: CASSQVPTGLDGYTF. The DNA of the CDR3 is TGCGCCAGCAGCCAAGTACCTACAGGCCTCGATGGCTACACCTTC.

The J gene is TRBJ1-1, the V gene TRBV29-1; tentative D call: TRBD1 (5 bases). There are 14 residues in the CDR3. Trimming removed 3 bases from V and 0 bases from J, with 11 bases in between. Germline V gene data show CDR1 as SQVTM and CDR2 as ANQGSEA. This CDR3 reads CSVDLGGLNTEAFF. CDR3 nucleotide sequence: TGCAGCGTTGATCTGGGGGGACTGAACACTGAAGCTTTCTTT.

The V gene is TRBV6-1, the J gene TRBJ2-7, with TRBD1 identical over 9 bases. The CDR3 consists of 13 residues. Germline-derived CDR1 and CDR2 are MNHNS and SASEGT. V gave up 7 bases and J gave up 6 bases; unmatched junction bases: 7. In DNA, the CDR3 is TGTGCCAGCAACTCTTGGACAGGGGCCGAGCAGTACTTC. This encodes CASNSWTGAEQYF.

V and J are TRBV6-1 and TRBJ1-5; the D gene is possibly TRBD1 (5 bases). CDR1 and CDR2 (germline): MNHNS, SASEGT. The CDR3 spans 14 residues. The V end lost 5 bases, the J end lost 4 bases, and 12 bases lay between the germline ends. In DNA, the CDR3 is TGTGCCAGCAGTCCCGGGGGGGGAAATCAGCCCCAGCATTTT. Encoded protein: CASSPGGGNQPQHF.